This T cell receptor (beta chain) was recorded in a study of T cell repertoires in cytomegalovirus infection. Study-level background: It can be stated that public TCR beta signatures indicated CMV infection as well as a matching HLA type. Study-wide findings and caveats: The response measured ex vivo was dominated by TCR beta clonotypes (HLA-C-restricted and CMV-specific).

The CDR3 sequence is 15 residues long. Trimming shortened V by 3 bases and J by 0 bases, and 11 bases separated the two germline ends. TCRdb itself ran the reads through MiXCR, one entry per CDR3 protein. The data show hundreds of thousands of distinct CDR3 sequences, around 29% seen once. This clonotype occurred a few times. The antigen is undetermined. The material was cultured PBMCs, obtained from culture after CMV antigen stimulation. The TCR comes from a human donor in good health (CMV status not recorded). Some clones in this sample may be carry-over from other donors' samples. The rearrangement joins TRBV12-3 or TRBV12-4 to TRBJ2-5, with D perhaps TRBD1 or TRBD2 (6 bases each). The CDR3 bases are TGTGCCAGCAGTTTCTCCGGGGGCAACCAAGAGACCCAGTACTTC. Its protein is CASSFSGGNQETQYF.